This T cell receptor beta chain was sequenced during a study of post-analysis software for immune sequencing data (dated by TCRdb to the mid-2010s). As for the study more broadly: Disease courses on record covered relapsing-remitting, secondary progressive and progressive-relapsing multiple sclerosis, though some patients had no subtype annotation. The patient repertoires were compared against approximately twelve previously published healthy control repertoires obtained from donors aged roughly 6 to 26 years. A subset of samples was prepared in parallel using single-end sample barcoding, then pooled and co-amplified after Illumina adapter ligation. What the study reported, not specific to this receptor: Strong co-clustering of samples prepared in the same batch was shown by direct clustering with F measure, prompting a batch-effect correction. Multiple sclerosis patients had significantly lower normalized Chao1 diversity than controls, a result that suggests substantial peripheral T-cell clonal expansion. Several TRBV segments, including TRBV5-6, TRBV5-1 and TRBV20-1, were significantly more frequent in patients than controls. The multiple sclerosis patient group was slightly younger than the control group.

CDR1 and CDR2 are drawn from the germline V gene: SGDLS, YYNGEE. The CDR3 runs 16 residues from the cysteine to the phenylalanine. Kept here is only the CDR3 DNA, which spans 48 bases and is read in frame from base 1. V loses 0 bases, J loses 11 bases, and the germline ends lie 23 bases apart. About this clonotype itself: The specificity of this receptor is unknown. No much larger clonotype is one base removed from it; base qualities were not supplied.

To demonstrate the VDJtools post-analysis software, the study profiled TCR beta repertoires from the peripheral blood of 10 to 15 young patients with multiple sclerosis. The multiple sclerosis patients were children and adolescents ranging in age from roughly 6 to 16 years. Library preparation used PCR. TCRdb names Illumina HiSeq 2500 as the instrument used. Unique molecular identifiers were incorporated into TCR beta cDNA libraries to reduce PCR and sequencing biases. About 500,000 cDNA molecules were obtained per 1 to 10 million input T cells, so each molecule approximated one T cell. Patient libraries were prepared and sequenced with the same protocol used for the earlier healthy control dataset. Samples belonging to the same batch were prepared together, multiplexed and sequenced on a shared HiSeq lane. The original pipeline was this. Raw barcoded reads were processed with MIGEC, and single-read molecular identifier groups were discarded before consensus assembly and CDR3 extraction. VDJtools was used for post-analysis of the clonotype tables, and diversity was normalized by down-sampling every dataset to the size of the smallest sample. To correct batch-related cross-sample contamination, repertoire overlap clustering matched CDR3 amino acid sequences but not nucleotide sequences. Clones were called with MiXCR by TCRdb after fastp trimmed the public reads at Q25, and only in-frame beta chains were retained. When rows share a CDR3 protein, they turn into one entry using the most common DNA and genes. Clone size and V and J calls follow TCRdb, not the original study. The sample yields hundreds of thousands of distinct CDR3 sequences; around 50% were counted once. Of the sample, approximately 4.5% is held by the ten largest clones.

This sequence originates from a girl aged 5-17 years with multiple sclerosis. This chain joins TRBV9 to TRBJ2-5; the D gene is perhaps TRBD2, from 6 matching bases. Sequenced input: blood. In nucleotides, the sequence is TGTGCCAGCAGCGTAGCATCCGGGGGAGTCTACAATGAGCAGTACTTC. Its coded protein is CASSVASGGVYNEQYF.